The 9 T cell receptor beta chains in this list originate from one sample, sequenced in a study of blood T cell repertoires in COVID-19. Here immunoSEQ multiplex PCR was the method, and the copy in TCRdb shows in-frame clones only, minus some. Of some 59,000 clones listed, roughly 80% are singletons. The sample comprised peripheral blood. Receptors originate from a woman between 55 and 75 years old with acute or convalescent COVID-19.

V is TRBV11-3 and J is TRBJ1-1, with a possible D match to TRBD1 (6 bases). V lost 5 bases to trimming and J lost 1 base, with 14 bases between them. The CDR3 is made up of 15 amino acids. CDR1 is SGHNT and CDR2 is YENEEA in the germline V gene. The CDR3 DNA sequence: TGTGCCAGCAGCCCCTCGGCAGGGGCGAACACTGAAGCTTTCTTT. This codes for CASSPSAGANTEAFF.

The chain links TRBV28 to TRBJ1-4; no clear D gene. The CDR3 has 12 residues. Trimming took 6 bases from V and 13 from J, leaving 15 bases between them. The germline V gene has CDR1 MDHEN and CDR2 SYDVKM. The CDR3 bases are TGTGCCAGCAGCCCCCCTCGAGGAGGACTGTTTTTT. Residues: CASSPPRGGLFF.

The genes are TRBV11-2 and TRBJ1-2; D is perhaps TRBD1 (5 bases). There are 13 residues in the CDR3. The germline gives CDR1 SGHAT, CDR2 FQNNGV. The V end was cut by 5 bases, the J end by 7 bases, with 14 bases between. CDR3 in DNA: TGTGCCAGCAGCGTCTTTTCAGGGTCTGGCTACACCTTC. Protein: CASSVFSGSGYTF.

By sample share, this clone is medium-sized. DNA of the CDR3: TGCAGCGTTGTCCCCTTTCCAGCGGAGAAACCGAGCTCCTACAATGAGCAGTTCTTC. Its protein is CSVVPFPAEKPSSYNEQFF. V is TRBV29-1 and J is TRBJ2-1; D is possibly TRBD2 (5 bases). The CDR3 length is 19 residues. CDR1 is SQVTM, CDR2 ANQGSEA, per germline. V was pared by 4 bases and J by 0 bases, with 25 bases between.

The J gene is TRBJ1-5, the V gene TRBV2; tentatively, D is TRBD1 (6 bases). V lost 6 bases to trimming and J lost 2 bases, with 14 bases between them. This CDR3 is 15 amino acids long. Germline V gene lookup returns CDR1 SNHLY and CDR2 FYNNEI. CDR3 sequence (DNA): TGTGCCAGCAGACAACAGGGAAGGGGCAATCAGCCCCAGCATTTT. Amino acid sequence: CASRQQGRGNQPQHF.

The chain has TRBV15 and TRBJ2-7; 8 nucleotides line up with TRBD2. The V gene's germline CDR1 is LNHNV and CDR2 YYDKDF (reference sequence). The CDR3 is made up of 17 amino acids. Trimming removed 0 bases from V and 6 bases from J; junction bases left unmatched: 13. The CDR3 DNA reads as TGTGCCACCAGCAGAGATCCCTCTAGCGGGCAGGAGGGCGAGCAGTACTTC. Its translation is CATSRDPSSGQEGEQYF.

Regarding this clone: Other DNA sequences within the sample encode an identical CDR3. The chain combines TRBV7-9 with TRBJ2-1; TRBD1 agrees at 7 bases. After removal of 3 bases from V and 5 bases from J, the junction contained 4 bases not matched to a gene. The CDR3 has 14 residues. CDR1 SEHNR and CDR2 FQNEAQ come from the germline V gene (reference sequence). CDR3 region: CASSLQGVDNEQFF. For the CDR3, the DNA is TGTGCCAGCAGCTTGCAGGGGGTAGACAATGAGCAGTTCTTC.

The gene calls are TRBV27 and TRBJ2-1; D remains unclear. Trimming removed 5 bases at V and 0 bases at J, with 11 bases between. Germline-derived CDR1 and CDR2 are MNHEY and SMNVEV (reference sequence). This CDR3 region has 15 residues. CDR3 region: CASSVTLSSYNEQFF. The CDR3 DNA is TGTGCCAGCAGTGTAACCTTGAGCTCCTACAATGAGCAGTTCTTC.

The rearrangement joins TRBV20-1 to TRBJ2-1, with D possibly TRBD2 on 5 matching bases. CDR1 is DFQATT and CDR2 is SNEGSKA in the germline V gene (reference sequence). CDR3 length: 10 residues. For the CDR3, the DNA is TGCAGCTCCACTAGGAATGAGCAGTTCTTC. It yields the protein CSSTRNEQFF.